This T cell receptor (beta chain) was captured by sequencing in a study of blood T cell repertoires in COVID-19. Study-level background: The study drew acute and convalescent COVID-19 samples from the United States, Italy and Spain. Sources were T cells, B-cell-depleted T cells, or PBMCs; the material itself was cDNA or gDNA.

Under the authors' procedure: Nucleated cell counts were estimated from reference gene primer amplification. Profiling relied on immunoSEQ multiplex PCR, and the TCRdb table lists in-frame clones only, not all of them. The V and J calls and the clone size are those of that table, but D and trimming were determined from the DNA. The data show fewer than 150,000 clones, about 85% seen once. Germline V gives CDR1 WSHSY, CDR2 SAAADI. This CDR3 is built from 13 residues. Trimming pared 8 bases from V and 7 bases from J, leaving 12 bases between. This chain links TRBV10-2 with TRBJ1-6, with a weak D call TRBD1 (6 bases). This TCR was recovered from a man aged 50 to 59 with acute or convalescent COVID-19. The specimen sequenced was peripheral blood. The CDR3 bases are TGCGCCAGCCTACAGGGTGAAAATTCACCCCTCCACTTT. It codes for CASLQGENSPLHF.